What follows are 6 T cell receptor beta chains derived from one specimen sequenced in a study of blood T cell repertoires in COVID-19. TCRdb's copy holds only in-frame clones and misses some; the assay was immunoSEQ multiplex PCR. Among about 130,000 clones listed, approximately 70% were seen once. The sample consisted of peripheral blood. The receptors shown here come from a woman in her seventies with acute or convalescent COVID-19.

This chain uses TRBV19 with TRBJ2-1; 12 bases are shared with TRBD2. The CDR3 sequence is 13 residues long. CDR1 is LNHDA and CDR2 is SQIVND in the germline V gene (reference sequence). The J segment lost 4 bases and the V segment lost 8 bases, leaving 0 bases of the junction unmatched. The CDR3 sequence: CASLAGGYNEQFF. Written as DNA, the CDR3 is TGTGCCAGTCTAGCGGGGGGGTACAATGAGCAGTTCTTC.

This chain joins TRBV28 and TRBJ2-3, with TRBD2 identical over 13 bases. Germline CDR1 MDHEN, CDR2 SYDVKM. The CDR3 totals 16 residues. V gave up 4 bases and J gave up 4 bases; unmatched junction bases: 5. CDR3 amino acids: CASSSLGLAGSDTQYF. The DNA of the CDR3 is TGTGCCAGCAGTTCGCTGGGACTAGCGGGGTCAGATACGCAGTATTTT.

The chain uses TRBV29-1 and TRBJ1-6; TRBD1 aligns across 8 bases. CDR1 and CDR2 (germline): SQVTM, ANQGSEA. This CDR3 spans 14 amino acids. The V gene end was trimmed by 7 bases and the J gene end by 7 bases; junction bases not matched to a gene: 9. The CDR3: CSASTGQANSPLHF. The CDR3 DNA is TGCAGCGCCAGTACGGGACAGGCAAATTCACCCCTCCACTTT.

This clone was counted at least ten times. The V call is TRBV19, the J call TRBJ2-5; 8 bases agree with TRBD1. Looked up from germline, CDR1 is LNHDA and CDR2 is SQIVND (reference sequence). The ends lost 5 bases at V and 7 bases at J; junction bases unmatched: 3. The CDR3 is 12 residues long. In nucleotides, the CDR3 is TGTGCCAGTAGTCTGGACAGGGCGACCCAGTACTTC. Translated: CASSLDRATQYF.

The CDR3 sequence: CASRRTPNTGELFF. The CDR3 DNA reads TGTGCCAGCAGGAGGACACCGAACACCGGGGAGCTGTTTTTT. The chain links TRBV27 to TRBJ2-2, with a weak D call TRBD1 (5 bases). V gave up 6 bases and J gave up 0 bases, with 8 bases separating them. CDR1 and CDR2 (germline): MNHEY, SMNVEV (reference sequence). The CDR3 totals 14 residues.

The chain combines TRBV13 with TRBJ2-1; tentative D call: TRBD2 (5 bases). This CDR3 comprises 12 residues. V lost 5 bases, J lost 5 bases, and 7 bases lay in between. CDR1 PRHDT and CDR2 FYEKMQ come from the germline V gene (reference sequence). Here the CDR3 reads CASSRTDNEQFF. CDR3 DNA: TGTGCCAGCAGCAGGACTGACAATGAGCAGTTCTTC.